This section outlines one TCR beta chain sequence together with its context. Its antigen is still unknown. One junction end disagrees with the germline gene, perhaps due to a read error. Per germline, CDR1 LGHDT and CDR2 YNNKEL (reference sequence). CDR3 length: 14 residues. The data originate from a study of blood T cells in healthy people across ages. Study-wide results and caveats: TCR beta diversity per million T cells fell roughly linearly with age.

A second PCR of 7 to 11 cycles used a sample-barcoded 5' primer and a J-beta primer mix. One entry per CDR3 protein, called by TCRdb with MiXCR from the 5' RACE reads. This table has approximately 770,000 distinct CDR3 sequences, 55% to 75% appearing once. This receptor was identified in a man aged 30 to 39 in good health. This chain connects TRBV3-1 to TRBJ2-5; TRBD2 is a possible D gene (6 bases). Sequencing used blood. CDR3 DNA: TGTGCCAGCAGCCCCGGACTAATTCAAGTGACCCAGTACTTC. This sequence encodes CASSPGLIQVTQYF.